This T cell receptor beta chain was profiled in a study of T cells after yellow fever vaccination. Findings of the study overall: The study re-detected most primary-vaccination clones after the booster (approximately 97% CD4, almost 90% CD8).

The V gene lost 6 bases and the J gene lost 0 bases, with 15 bases spanning the gap. Germline V CDR1 and CDR2: MNHEY, SVGAGI. The CDR3 runs 16 residues. The study made its TCR cDNA through 5'RACE template switching. That step introduced a universal primer site along with UMIs. One entry per CDR3 protein, called by TCRdb with MiXCR from the 5' RACE reads. This table has approximately 330,000 distinct CDR3 sequences, around 13% appearing once. As for this clonotype: Its antigen is undetermined.

The material sequenced was CD4+ T cells sorted from PBMCs, taken 15 days after the yellow fever booster vaccination. The source is a man aged 18 to 35 who received the YFV17D yellow fever vaccine. The chain joins TRBV6-5 to TRBJ1-3; possible D gene TRBD1, 6 bases. The CDR3: CASSPTGGYSGNTIYF. CDR3 nucleotides: TGTGCCAGCAGCCCGACCGGGGGCTACTCTGGAAACACCATATATTTT.